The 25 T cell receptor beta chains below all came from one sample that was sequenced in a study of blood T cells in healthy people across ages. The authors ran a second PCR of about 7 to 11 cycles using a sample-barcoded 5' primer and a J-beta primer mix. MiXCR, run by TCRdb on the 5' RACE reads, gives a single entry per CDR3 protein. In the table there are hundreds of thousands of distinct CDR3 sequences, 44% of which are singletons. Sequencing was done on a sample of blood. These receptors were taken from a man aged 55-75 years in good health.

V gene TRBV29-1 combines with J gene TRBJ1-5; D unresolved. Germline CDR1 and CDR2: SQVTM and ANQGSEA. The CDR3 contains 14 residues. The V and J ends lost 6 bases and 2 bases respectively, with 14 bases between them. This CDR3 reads CSVKLGSGNQPQHF. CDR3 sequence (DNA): TGCAGCGTCAAACTGGGATCGGGCAATCAGCCCCAGCATTTT.

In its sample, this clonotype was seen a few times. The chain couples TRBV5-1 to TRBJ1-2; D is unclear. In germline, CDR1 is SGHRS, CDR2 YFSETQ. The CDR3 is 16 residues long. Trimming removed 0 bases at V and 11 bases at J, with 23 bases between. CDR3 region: CASSLDTAARNLGYTF. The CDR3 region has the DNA TGCGCCAGCAGCTTGGACACGGCGGCCCGTAATTTAGGTTACACCTTC.

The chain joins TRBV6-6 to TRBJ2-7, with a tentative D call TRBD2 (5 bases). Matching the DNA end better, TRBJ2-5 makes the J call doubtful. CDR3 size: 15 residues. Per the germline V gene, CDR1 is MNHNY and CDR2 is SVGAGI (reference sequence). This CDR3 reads CASSYSTLSGETQYF. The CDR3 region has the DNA TGTGCCAGCAGTTACTCGACCCTCAGCGGAGAGACCCAGTACTTC.

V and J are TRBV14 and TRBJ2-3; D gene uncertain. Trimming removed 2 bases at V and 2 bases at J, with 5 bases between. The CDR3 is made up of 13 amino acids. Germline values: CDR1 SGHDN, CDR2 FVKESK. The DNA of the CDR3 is TGTGCCAGCAGCCAACAGGCCACAGATACGCAGTATTTT. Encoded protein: CASSQQATDTQYF.

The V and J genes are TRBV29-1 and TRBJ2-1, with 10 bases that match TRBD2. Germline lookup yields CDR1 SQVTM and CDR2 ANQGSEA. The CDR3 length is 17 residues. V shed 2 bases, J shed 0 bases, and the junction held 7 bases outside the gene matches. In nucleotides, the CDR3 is TGCAGCGTTGAATTGCTAGCGGGGGCCAGCTCCTACAATGAGCAGTTCTTC. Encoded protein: CSVELLAGASSYNEQFF.

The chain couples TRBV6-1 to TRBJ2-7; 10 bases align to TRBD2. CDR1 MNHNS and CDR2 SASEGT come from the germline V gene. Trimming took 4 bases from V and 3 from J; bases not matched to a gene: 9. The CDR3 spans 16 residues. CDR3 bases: TGTGCCAGCAGTGGGACACTAGCGGGGAAAATCTACGAGCAGTACTTC. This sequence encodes CASSGTLAGKIYEQYF.

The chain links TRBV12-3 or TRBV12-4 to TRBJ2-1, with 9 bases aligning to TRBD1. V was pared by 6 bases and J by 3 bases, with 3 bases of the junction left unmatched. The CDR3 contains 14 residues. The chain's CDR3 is CASRTGGVYNEQFF. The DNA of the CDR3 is TGTGCCAGCAGAACAGGGGGCGTCTACAATGAGCAGTTCTTC.

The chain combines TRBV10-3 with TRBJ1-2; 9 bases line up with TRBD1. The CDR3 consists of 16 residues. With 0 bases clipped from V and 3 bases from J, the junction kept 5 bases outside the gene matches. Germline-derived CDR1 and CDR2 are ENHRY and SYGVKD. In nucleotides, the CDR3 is TGTGCCATCAGTGAGTCCCCGGGACAGGGTGACTATGGCTACACCTTC. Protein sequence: CAISESPGQGDYGYTF.

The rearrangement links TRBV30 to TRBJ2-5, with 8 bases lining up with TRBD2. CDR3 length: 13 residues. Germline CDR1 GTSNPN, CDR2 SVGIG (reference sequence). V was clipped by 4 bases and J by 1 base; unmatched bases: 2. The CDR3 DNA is TGTGCCTGGACTAGCGGGCTCCAAGAGACCCAGTACTTC. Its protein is CAWTSGLQETQYF.

CDR3 DNA sequence: TGTGCCAGCGGGAAGGACCACACAGATACGCAGTATTTT. Encoded protein: CASGKDHTDTQYF. This chain uses TRBV12-3 or TRBV12-4 with TRBJ2-3; D unclear. Trimming stripped 8 bases from V and 2 bases from J, with 11 bases between. CDR3 length: 13 residues.

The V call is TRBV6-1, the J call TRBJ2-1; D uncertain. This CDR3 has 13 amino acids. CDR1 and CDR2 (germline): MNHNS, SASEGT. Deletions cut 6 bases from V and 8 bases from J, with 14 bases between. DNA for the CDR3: TGTGCCAGCAGAGAACAGCCTAGGTATGAGCAGTTCTTC. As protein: CASREQPRYEQFF.

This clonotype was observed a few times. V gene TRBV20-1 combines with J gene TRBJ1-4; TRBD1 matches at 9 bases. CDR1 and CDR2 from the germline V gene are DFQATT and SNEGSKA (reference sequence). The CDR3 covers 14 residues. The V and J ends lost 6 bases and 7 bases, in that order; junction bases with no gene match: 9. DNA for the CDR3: TGCAGTGCAGCCACAGGGGGCGGGTTTGAAAAACTGTTTTTT. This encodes CSAATGGGFEKLFF.

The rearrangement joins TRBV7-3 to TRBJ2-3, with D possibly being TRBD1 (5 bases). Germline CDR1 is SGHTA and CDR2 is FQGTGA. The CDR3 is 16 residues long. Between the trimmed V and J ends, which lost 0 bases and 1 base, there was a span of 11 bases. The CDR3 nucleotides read TGTGCCAGCAGCTTAACGACAGCCCGCGGCACAGATACGCAGTATTTT. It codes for CASSLTTARGTDTQYF.

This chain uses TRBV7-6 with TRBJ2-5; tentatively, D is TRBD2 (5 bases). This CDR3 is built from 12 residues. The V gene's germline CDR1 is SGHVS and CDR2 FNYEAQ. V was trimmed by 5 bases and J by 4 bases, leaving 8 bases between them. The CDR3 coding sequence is TGTGCCAGCAGCGGGAGTGCAGAGACCCAGTACTTC. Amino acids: CASSGSAETQYF.

The CDR3 here is CASSQDLSGGRQPQHF. CDR3 nucleotides: TGCGCCAGCAGCCAAGATCTGTCCGGGGGTAGGCAGCCCCAGCATTTT. J is TRBJ1-5 and V is TRBV4-1, with D tentatively TRBD1 (5 bases). From germline, CDR1 is MGHRA and CDR2 YSYEKL. The ends were cut back, 0 bases at V and 7 bases at J, with 16 bases in the middle. The CDR3 consists of 16 residues.

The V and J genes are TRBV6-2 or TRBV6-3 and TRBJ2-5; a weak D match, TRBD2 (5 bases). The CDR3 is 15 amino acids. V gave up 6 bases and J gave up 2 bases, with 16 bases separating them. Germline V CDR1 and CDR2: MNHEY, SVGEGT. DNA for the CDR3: TGTGCCAGCAGAACGAACTACGGACTGCAAGAGACCCAGTACTTC. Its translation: CASRTNYGLQETQYF.

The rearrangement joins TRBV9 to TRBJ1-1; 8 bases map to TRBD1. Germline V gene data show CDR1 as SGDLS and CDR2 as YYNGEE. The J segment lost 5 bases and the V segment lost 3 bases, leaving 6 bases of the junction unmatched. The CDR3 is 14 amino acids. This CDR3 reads CASSEQQGGTEAFF. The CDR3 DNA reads TGTGCCAGCAGCGAGCAACAGGGGGGTACTGAAGCTTTCTTT.

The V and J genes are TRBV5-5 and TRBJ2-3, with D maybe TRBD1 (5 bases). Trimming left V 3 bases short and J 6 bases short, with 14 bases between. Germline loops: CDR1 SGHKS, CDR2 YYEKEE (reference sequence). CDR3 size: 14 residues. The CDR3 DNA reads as TGTGCCAGCAGCTCCGGACACCTTCGGGATACGCAGTATTTT. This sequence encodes CASSSGHLRDTQYF.

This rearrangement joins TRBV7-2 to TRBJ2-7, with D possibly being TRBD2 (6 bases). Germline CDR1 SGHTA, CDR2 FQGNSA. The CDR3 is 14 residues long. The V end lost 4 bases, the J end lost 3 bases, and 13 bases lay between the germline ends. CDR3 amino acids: CASSSPGGDYEQYF. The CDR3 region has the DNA TGTGCCAGCAGCTCACCCGGCGGGGACTACGAGCAGTACTTC.

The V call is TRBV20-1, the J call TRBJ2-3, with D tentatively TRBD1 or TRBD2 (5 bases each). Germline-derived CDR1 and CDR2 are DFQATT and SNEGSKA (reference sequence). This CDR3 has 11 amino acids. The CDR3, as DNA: TGCAGCGGCCGGGGCCCAGATACGCAGTATTTT. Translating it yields CSGRGPDTQYF.

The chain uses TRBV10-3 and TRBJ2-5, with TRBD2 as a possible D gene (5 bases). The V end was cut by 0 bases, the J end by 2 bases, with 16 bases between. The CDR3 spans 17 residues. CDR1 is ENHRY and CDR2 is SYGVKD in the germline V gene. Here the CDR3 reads CAISESDSTELQETQYF. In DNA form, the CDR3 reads TGTGCCATCAGTGAGTCGGACTCGACTGAACTACAAGAGACCCAGTACTTC.

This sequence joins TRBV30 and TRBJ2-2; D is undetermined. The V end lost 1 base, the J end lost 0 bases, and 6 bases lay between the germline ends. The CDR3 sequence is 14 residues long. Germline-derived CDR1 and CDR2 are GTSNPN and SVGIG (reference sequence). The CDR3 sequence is CAWSAGPNTGELFF. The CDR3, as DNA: TGTGCCTGGAGTGCTGGGCCGAACACCGGGGAGCTGTTTTTT.

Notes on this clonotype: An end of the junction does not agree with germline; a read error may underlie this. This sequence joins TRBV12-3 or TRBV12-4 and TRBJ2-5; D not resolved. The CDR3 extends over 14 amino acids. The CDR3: CASGLAAYQETQYF. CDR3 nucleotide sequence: TGTGCCAGCGGTTTAGCAGCCTACCAAGAGACCCAGTACTTC.

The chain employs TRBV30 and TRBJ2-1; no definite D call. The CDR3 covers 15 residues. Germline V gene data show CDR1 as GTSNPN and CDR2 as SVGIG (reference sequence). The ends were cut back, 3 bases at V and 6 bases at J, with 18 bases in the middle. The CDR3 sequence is CAWSPGYNHLNEQFF. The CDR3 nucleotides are TGTGCCTGGAGCCCGGGCTACAACCACCTCAATGAGCAGTTCTTC.

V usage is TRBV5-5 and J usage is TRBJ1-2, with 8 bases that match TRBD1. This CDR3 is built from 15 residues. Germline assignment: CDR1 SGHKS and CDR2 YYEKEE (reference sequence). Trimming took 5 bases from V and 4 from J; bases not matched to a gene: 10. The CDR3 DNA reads TGTGCCAGCAGTTCCGCCCAGGGGGCTATCTATGGCTACACCTTC. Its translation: CASSSAQGAIYGYTF.